This is a list of T cell receptor beta chains from one sample in a study of blood T cell repertoires in COVID-19. The table came from immunoSEQ multiplex PCR; TCRdb's copy has only in-frame clones and leaves some out. The repertoire has some 200,000 clones, 75% to 80% of them found once; the top ten carry about 26%. The sample was peripheral blood. These TCRs come from a woman aged 65 to 85 with acute or convalescent COVID-19. CDR3s include the opening cysteine and the closing phenylalanine or tryptophan. Each record gives: J gene, V gene, D gene, clone size, CDR3 DNA, CDR3 protein. D genes are given only for firm matches. Size is stated for part of the rows, as once, few or many counts, or as a class when the clone is expanded.

J: TRBJ2-2
V: TRBV24-1
D: .
size: once
DNA: TGTGCCACCAGTGATCCACCCCCGACAGGACGAAATACCGGGGAGCTGTTTTTT
CDR3: CATSDPPPTGRNTGELFF

J: TRBJ1-4
V: TRBV2
D: .
size: .
DNA: TGTGCCAGCACCCCCGCCGGGGAAAAACTGTTTTTT
CDR3: CASTPAGEKLFF

J: TRBJ2-4
V: TRBV7-2
D: .
size: .
DNA: TGTGCCAGCAGCTTGACTACCCAAATAGCCAAAAACATTCAGTACTTC
CDR3: CASSLTTQIAKNIQYF

J: TRBJ2-2
V: TRBV6-1
D: TRBD2
size: .
DNA: TGTGCCAGCAGTGCATTCGGGGGGGAGAACACCGGGGAGCTGTTTTTT
CDR3: CASSAFGGENTGELFF

J: TRBJ2-3
V: TRBV7-2
D: .
size: .
DNA: TGTGCCAGCAGCTCGGGACTTGAAACAGATACGCAGTATTTT
CDR3: CASSSGLETDTQYF

J: TRBJ2-7
V: TRBV11-2
D: .
size: .
DNA: TGTGCCAGCAGCCCGGGGACTCTCGAGCAGTACTTC
CDR3: CASSPGTLEQYF

J: TRBJ2-2
V: TRBV6-1
D: TRBD2
size: .
DNA: TGTGCCAGCAGTGAACCGACTAGCGGGAGGTCCACCGGGGAGCTGTTTTTT
CDR3: CASSEPTSGRSTGELFF

J: TRBJ2-1
V: TRBV29-1
D: .
size: .
DNA: TGCAGCGTTGAAGTGAAGGGGAAAGAACTGGGCAATGAGCAGTTCTTC
CDR3: CSVEVKGKELGNEQFF

J: TRBJ1-1
V: TRBV27
D: .
size: .
DNA: TGTGCCAGCAGTTTATCGGGGGGGTACATGAACACTGAAGCTTTCTTT
CDR3: CASSLSGGYMNTEAFF

J: TRBJ1-1
V: TRBV10-1
D: .
size: .
DNA: TGCGCCAGCGGCCTGGGACACTCCATGAACACTGAAGCTTTCTTT
CDR3: CASGLGHSMNTEAFF

J: TRBJ1-1
V: TRBV28
D: .
size: many
DNA: TGTGCCAGCAGTTTACTCGTTGAAGCTTTCTTT
CDR3: CASSLLVEAFF

J: TRBJ1-5
V: TRBV27
D: .
size: once
DNA: TGTGCCAGCAGTTTTGATCGGGGGGGGAATCAGCCCCAGCATTTT
CDR3: CASSFDRGGNQPQHF

J: TRBJ1-5
V: TRBV5-5
D: .
size: .
DNA: TGTGCCAGCAGCTTGGGGACAGACTATCAGCCCCAGCATTTT
CDR3: CASSLGTDYQPQHF

J: TRBJ1-4
V: TRBV19
D: TRBD1
size: .
DNA: TGTGCCAGTAGTGGGCGGACAGGCGCAACTAATGAAAAACTGTTTTTT
CDR3: CASSGRTGATNEKLFF

J: TRBJ2-5
V: TRBV3-1/TRBV3-2
D: .
size: .
DNA: TGTGCCAGTGAACAGGGTTCCGGGCGGGAGACCCAGTACTTC
CDR3: CASEQGSGRETQYF

J: TRBJ1-1
V: TRBV5-1
D: .
size: .
DNA: TGCGCCAGCAGCTCGGACTCCAGGAACACTGAAGCTTTCTTT
CDR3: CASSSDSRNTEAFF

J: TRBJ2-7
V: TRBV18
D: .
size: .
DNA: TGTGCCAGCTCCCCGGGACTCTCCGCCGAGCAGTACTTC
CDR3: CASSPGLSAEQYF

J: TRBJ2-3
V: TRBV9
D: TRBD2
size: .
DNA: TGTGCCAGCAGCGTAGTAGCGGGAGTAGATACGCAGTATTTT
CDR3: CASSVVAGVDTQYF

J: TRBJ2-3
V: TRBV5-1
D: .
size: .
DNA: TGCGCCAGCAGCTTGAATCCCCCGGGTGGAAGCACAGATACGCAGTATTTT
CDR3: CASSLNPPGGSTDTQYF

J: TRBJ1-4
V: TRBV9
D: .
size: .
DNA: TGTGCCAGCAGCGTAGCGGGAGGTGTGGAAAAACTGTTTTTT
CDR3: CASSVAGGVEKLFF

J: TRBJ2-3
V: TRBV4-2
D: TRBD2
size: few
DNA: TGTGCCAGCAGCCAACGACTAGCGGGCACAGATACGCAGTATTTT
CDR3: CASSQRLAGTDTQYF

J: TRBJ2-7
V: TRBV7-2
D: .
size: .
DNA: TGTGCCAGCAGTTCCCGACTCGACTCCTACGAGCAGTACTTC
CDR3: CASSSRLDSYEQYF

J: TRBJ1-1
V: TRBV7-3
D: TRBD1
size: few
DNA: TGTGCCAGCAGCTTAACCGGCAGGGGGGTTAGTGAAGCTTTCTTT
CDR3: CASSLTGRGVSEAFF

J: TRBJ1-6
V: TRBV5-1
D: .
size: .
DNA: TGCGCCAGCAGCTTGGGAGGGCAATATAATTCACCCCTCCACTTT
CDR3: CASSLGGQYNSPLHF

J: TRBJ1-1
V: TRBV4-2
D: TRBD1
size: .
DNA: TGTGCCAGCAGCCCCCGGGACAGGGGGTTCACTGAAGCTTTCTTT
CDR3: CASSPRDRGFTEAFF

J: TRBJ2-2
V: TRBV5-1
D: .
size: .
DNA: TGCGCCAGCAGCTTGCAAACGGGAGAAAACACCGGGGAGCTGTTTTTT
CDR3: CASSLQTGENTGELFF

J: TRBJ2-1
V: TRBV4-1
D: .
size: .
DNA: TGCGCCAGCAGCACCCTCGGTGAGCAGTTCTTC
CDR3: CASSTLGEQFF

J: TRBJ2-2
V: TRBV6-5
D: TRBD1
size: .
DNA: TGTGCCAGCAGTTACTTAGGGCAGGGGGCCGGGGAGCTGTTTTTT
CDR3: CASSYLGQGAGELFF